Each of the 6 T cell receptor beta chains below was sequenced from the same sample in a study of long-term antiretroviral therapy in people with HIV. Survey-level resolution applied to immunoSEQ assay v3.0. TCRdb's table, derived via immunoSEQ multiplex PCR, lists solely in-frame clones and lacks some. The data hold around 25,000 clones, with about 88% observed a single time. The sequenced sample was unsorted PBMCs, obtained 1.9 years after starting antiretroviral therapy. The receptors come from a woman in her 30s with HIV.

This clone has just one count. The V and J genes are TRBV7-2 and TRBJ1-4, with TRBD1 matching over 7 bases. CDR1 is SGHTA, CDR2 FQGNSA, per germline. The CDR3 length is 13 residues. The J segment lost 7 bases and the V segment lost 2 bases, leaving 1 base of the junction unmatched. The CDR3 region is CASSLNRGEKLFF. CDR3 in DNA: TGTGCCAGCAGCTTAAACAGGGGTGAAAAACTGTTTTTT.

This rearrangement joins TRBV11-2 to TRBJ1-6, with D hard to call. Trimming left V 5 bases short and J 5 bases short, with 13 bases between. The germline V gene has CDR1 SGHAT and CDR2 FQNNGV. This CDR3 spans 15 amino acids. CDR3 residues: CASSPPWANNSPLHF. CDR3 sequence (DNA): TGTGCCAGCAGCCCCCCCTGGGCCAATAATTCACCCCTCCACTTT.

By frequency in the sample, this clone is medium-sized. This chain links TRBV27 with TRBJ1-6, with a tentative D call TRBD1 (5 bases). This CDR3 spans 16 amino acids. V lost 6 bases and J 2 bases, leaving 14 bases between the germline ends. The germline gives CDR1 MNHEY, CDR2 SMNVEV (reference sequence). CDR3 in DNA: TGTGCCAGCAGATCAGAGGGGACGGCCTATAATTCACCCCTCCACTTT. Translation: CASRSEGTAYNSPLHF.

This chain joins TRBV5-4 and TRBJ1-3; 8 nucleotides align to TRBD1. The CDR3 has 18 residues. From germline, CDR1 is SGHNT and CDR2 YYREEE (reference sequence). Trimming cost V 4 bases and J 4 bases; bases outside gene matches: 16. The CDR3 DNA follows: TGTGCCAGCAGCCCGGGGCAGACAGGGGTGAGATCCGGAAACACCATATATTTT. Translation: CASSPGQTGVRSGNTIYF. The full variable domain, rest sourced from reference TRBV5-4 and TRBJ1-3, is ETGVTQSPTHLIKTRGQQVTLRCSSQSGHNTVSWYQQALGQGPQFIFQYYREEENGRGNFPPRFSGLQFPNYSSELNVNALELDDSALYLCASSPGQTGVRSGNTIYFGEGSWLTVV.

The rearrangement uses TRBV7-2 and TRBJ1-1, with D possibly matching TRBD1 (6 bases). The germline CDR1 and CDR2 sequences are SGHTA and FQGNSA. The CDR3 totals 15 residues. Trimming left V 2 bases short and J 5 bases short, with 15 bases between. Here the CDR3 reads CASSLSWGRDTEAFF. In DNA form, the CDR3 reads TGTGCCAGCAGCTTATCCTGGGGGCGGGATACTGAAGCTTTCTTT. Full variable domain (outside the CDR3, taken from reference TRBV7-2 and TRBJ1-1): GAGVSQSPSNKVTEKGKDVELRCDPISGHTALYWYRQSLGQGLEFLIYFQGNSAPDKSGLPSDRFSAERTGGSVSTLTIQRTQQEDSAVYLCASSLSWGRDTEAFFGQGTRLTVV.

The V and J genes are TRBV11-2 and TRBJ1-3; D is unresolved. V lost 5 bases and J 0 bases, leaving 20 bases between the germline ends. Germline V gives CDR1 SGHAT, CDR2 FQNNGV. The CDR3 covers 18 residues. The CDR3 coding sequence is TGTGCCAGCAGCCCGCCCCTGCCTCAGTACCGCTCTGGAAACACCATATATTTT. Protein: CASSPPLPQYRSGNTIYF.